A single sample is the source of the 31 T cell receptor beta chains below, sequenced in a study of T cell repertoires in cytomegalovirus infection. Using its own MiXCR run on the reads, TCRdb lists one record per CDR3 protein. The sample shows approximately 500,000 distinct CDR3 sequences, roughly 10% of them seen only once. The sequenced material came from PBMCs. The source of these receptors is a human donor in good health (CMV status not recorded). Some clones in this sample may be carry-over from other donors' samples.

The chain is built from TRBV27 and TRBJ2-5; D unresolved. The CDR3 is made up of 13 amino acids. The V and J ends lost 5 bases and 5 bases respectively, with 12 bases between them. Germline V gene data show CDR1 as MNHEY and CDR2 as SMNVEV (reference sequence). CDR3 nucleotide sequence: TGTGCCAGCAGTCGATGGGCCAAGGAGACCCAGTACTTC. This sequence encodes CASSRWAKETQYF.

This clonotype was found a few times. This sequence joins TRBV12-3 or TRBV12-4 and TRBJ1-5; D unclear. The CDR3 consists of 14 residues. V dropped 5 bases and J dropped 6 bases, with 14 bases sitting between them. For the CDR3, the DNA is TGTGCCAGCAGTGTATCAGGACTGGGTCAGCCCCAGCATTTT. Translation gives CASSVSGLGQPQHF.

This clonotype showed up just a few times. The chain recombines TRBV2 with TRBJ2-4; 7 bases are a match to TRBD2. This CDR3 spans 14 amino acids. J lost 7 bases, V lost 7 bases, and 10 bases had no gene match. CDR1 is SNHLY, CDR2 FYNNEI, per germline. The CDR3 loop is CASKSLREPNIQYF. CDR3 nucleotide sequence: TGTGCCAGCAAATCCTTGCGGGAGCCCAACATTCAGTACTTC.

This clonotype showed up many times. This rearrangement joins TRBV20-1 to TRBJ1-6, with TRBD1 matching 7 bases. J was trimmed by 7 bases and V by 3 bases; bases with no gene match: 12. CDR3 length equals 16 residues. CDR1 DFQATT and CDR2 SNEGSKA come from the germline V gene (reference sequence). CDR3 sequence (DNA): TGCAGTGCTAGGATACAGGGGCTACCCTCAAATTCACCCCTCCACTTT. This gives the protein CSARIQGLPSNSPLHF.

Ten or more counts support this clonotype. The chain carries TRBV29-1 and TRBJ2-3; tentative D call: TRBD2 (5 bases). CDR1 is SQVTM and CDR2 is ANQGSEA in the germline V gene. The CDR3 sequence is 12 residues long. V gave up 1 base and J gave up 6 bases, with 8 bases separating them. CDR3: CSVEGRGDTQYF. As DNA, the CDR3 is TGCAGCGTTGAAGGTCGGGGTGATACGCAGTATTTT.

Only a few counts were recorded for this clonotype. The chain is built from TRBV7-9 and TRBJ2-5; 9 nucleotides agree with TRBD1. Germline assignment: CDR1 SEHNR and CDR2 FQNEAQ (reference sequence). CDR3 length: 16 residues. Trimming took 2 bases from V and 4 from J; bases not matched to a gene: 8. In DNA, the CDR3 is TGTGCCAGCAGCTTAAAGGGGACAGGGCGGAGAGAGACCCAGTACTTC. Translated: CASSLKGTGRRETQYF.

Ten or more counts support this clonotype. V and J are TRBV28 and TRBJ1-3, with D unresolved. The CDR3 is 14 amino acids. Germline V gene data show CDR1 as MDHEN and CDR2 as SYDVKM. The V and J ends lost 3 bases and 0 bases respectively, with 6 bases between them. The CDR3 reads CASSLYNSGNTIYF. As DNA, the CDR3 is TGTGCCAGCAGTTTGTACAACTCTGGAAACACCATATATTTT.

The CDR3 DNA reads TGTGCCAGCAGCTTTAAAAATCGCCCCCTCGTCAATGAGCAGTTCTTC. This sequence encodes CASSFKNRPLVNEQFF. The chain has TRBV5-5 and TRBJ2-1; no clear D gene. Germline assignment: CDR1 SGHKS and CDR2 YYEKEE (reference sequence). This CDR3 spans 16 amino acids. With 2 bases removed from V and 6 bases from J, the gap between germline ends came to 18 bases.

This clonotype was seen at least ten times. The V call is TRBV18, the J call TRBJ2-1; 7 nucleotides match TRBD1. J was trimmed by 8 bases and V by 4 bases; bases with no gene match: 14. The germline V gene encodes CDR1 KGHSH and CDR2 LQKENI. The CDR3 sequence is 16 residues long. The CDR3 nucleotides read TGTGCCAGCTCACGAAAACCGGGACAGACTTTTTATGAGCAGTTCTTC. It is translated as CASSRKPGQTFYEQFF. Filled out from reference TRBV18 and TRBJ2-1, the complete variable domain reads NAGVMQNPRHLVRRRGQEARLRCSPMKGHSHVYWYRQLPEEGLKFMVYLQKENIIDESGMPKERFSAEFPKEGPSILRIQQVVRGDSAAYFCASSRKPGQTFYEQFFGPGTRLTVL.

This clonotype was counted at least ten times. The chain recombines TRBV5-1 with TRBJ2-1; 7 nucleotides agree with TRBD2. This CDR3 spans 15 amino acids. Germline trimming cut 6 bases from V and 4 bases from J; bases unmatched to any gene: 10. Per germline, CDR1 SGHRS and CDR2 YFSETQ. The CDR3 sequence: CASTLRGSGYNEQFF. CDR3 bases: TGCGCCAGCACGCTACGGGGTAGCGGGTACAATGAGCAGTTCTTC.

The table lists this clonotype with many counts. The DNA for the CDR3 is TGTGCCAGCAGCTCTACAGGGTTTCGGGGCAATCAGCCCCAGCATTTT. Residues: CASSSTGFRGNQPQHF. The V and J genes are TRBV11-3 and TRBJ1-5; D might be TRBD1 (6 bases). V shed 4 bases and J shed 2 bases, with 15 bases lying between them. The CDR3 loop spans 16 amino acids. Germline assignment: CDR1 SGHNT and CDR2 YENEEA.

A word on this clonotype: With a much larger clone just one base away, this may be a read error. The genes are TRBV5-1 and TRBJ1-2; D perhaps matches TRBD1 (5 bases). The CDR3 is made up of 15 amino acids. The ends were cut back, 4 bases at V and 8 bases at J, with 21 bases in the middle. Germline CDR1 reads SGHRS; CDR2 reads YFSETQ. CDR3 in DNA: TGCGCCAGCAGCCCGGACCAGGGACCAGCCAGGGGCTACACCTTC. Its protein product is CASSPDQGPARGYTF.

This clonotype has at least ten counts. The gene calls are TRBV20-1 and TRBJ2-1; the match to TRBD2 covers 8 bases. Germline CDR1 and CDR2: DFQATT and SNEGSKA (reference sequence). This CDR3 spans 17 amino acids. Trimming at V came to 1 base and at J to 6 bases, leaving 14 bases not matched to a gene. The CDR3 DNA reads as TGCAGTGCTAGAGGCCCGGCAGTCGGCGGGAGGAGCAATGAGCAGTTCTTC. This encodes CSARGPAVGGRSNEQFF.

This clonotype was picked up many times. The chain joins TRBV7-6 to TRBJ2-5, with D perhaps matching TRBD1 (6 bases). The CDR3 loop spans 13 amino acids. CDR1 SGHVS and CDR2 FNYEAQ come from the germline V gene. V was pared by 6 bases and J by 3 bases, with 11 bases between. CDR3 loop: CASRPSGEETQYF. The CDR3 nucleotides read TGTGCCAGCAGGCCTTCAGGGGAAGAGACCCAGTACTTC.

This clonotype was observed at least ten times. This chain joins TRBV11-2 and TRBJ1-2, with TRBD1 matching 8 bases. Germline lookup yields CDR1 SGHAT and CDR2 FQNNGV. V trimming: 5 bases; J trimming: 4 bases; junction bases outside the gene matches: 3. CDR3 size: 13 residues. The CDR3, as DNA: TGTGCCAGCAGCCTGGGACAGGCCTATGGCTACACCTTC. Amino acids: CASSLGQAYGYTF.

V usage is TRBV18 and J usage is TRBJ1-1; D perhaps matches TRBD1 (5 bases). This CDR3 is built from 15 residues. From germline, CDR1 is KGHSH and CDR2 LQKENI. The V gene lost 2 bases and the J gene lost 3 bases, with 13 bases spanning the gap. The DNA for the CDR3 is TGTGCCAGCTCACCATCCGGGGGGGGAGACACTGAAGCTTTCTTT. Translation gives CASSPSGGGDTEAFF.

There are many counts of this clonotype. The chain combines TRBV6-5 with TRBJ2-4, with D possibly TRBD1 on 6 matching bases. The germline V gene encodes CDR1 MNHEY and CDR2 SVGAGI. Between the trimmed V and J ends, which lost 1 base and 0 bases, there was a span of 10 bases. The CDR3 contains 16 residues. CDR3 nucleotide sequence: TGTGCCAGCAGTTACTTACAGGGAGCAGCCAAAAACATTCAGTACTTC. Residues: CASSYLQGAAKNIQYF.

This clonotype has ten or more counts. The chain is built from TRBV9 and TRBJ2-1; D remains unclear. The CDR3 is made up of 15 amino acids. The V end lost 1 base, the J end lost 3 bases, and 11 bases lay between the germline ends. Looked up from germline, CDR1 is SGDLS and CDR2 is YYNGEE. CDR3 amino acids: CASSVRSAYYNEQFF. The CDR3 nucleotides read TGTGCCAGCAGCGTAAGGAGCGCGTACTACAATGAGCAGTTCTTC.

This clonotype was found many times. The rearrangement uses TRBV19 and TRBJ1-4; perhaps TRBD1 as D (6 bases). CDR1 is LNHDA and CDR2 is SQIVND in the germline V gene (reference sequence). The CDR3 is made up of 14 amino acids. V lost 2 bases and J lost 8, with 12 bases in between. The DNA of the CDR3 is TGTGCCAGTAGTATACTGGGGGCAGGGGAAAAACTGTTTTTT. This sequence encodes CASSILGAGEKLFF.

This clonotype has ten or more counts. The V call is TRBV3-1, the J call TRBJ1-1; D not resolved. There are 16 residues in the CDR3. V was clipped by 1 base and J by 0 bases, with 12 bases between them. CDR1 and CDR2 (germline): LGHDT, YNNKEL (reference sequence). CDR3 in DNA: TGTGCCAGCAGCCAAGTTGTCTTGGGATTGAACACTGAAGCTTTCTTT. Amino acid sequence: CASSQVVLGLNTEAFF.

The chain uses TRBV28 and TRBJ2-5; 7 bases line up with TRBD1. J was trimmed by 1 base and V by 5 bases; bases with no gene match: 4. Germline V gene lookup returns CDR1 MDHEN and CDR2 SYDVKM. The CDR3 length is 14 residues. The chain's CDR3 is CASSIYRGQETQYF. The CDR3 region has the DNA TGTGCCAGCAGTATTTACAGGGGCCAAGAGACCCAGTACTTC. Drawing the rest from reference TRBV28 and TRBJ2-5, the complete variable domain is DVKVTQSSRYLVKRTGEKVFLECVQDMDHENMFWYRQDPGLGLRLIYFSYDVKMKEKGDIPEGYSVSREKKERFSLILESASTNQTSMYLCASSIYRGQETQYFGPGTRLLVL.

Of note for this clonotype: One base away lies a much larger clone, so this may be a sequencing read error. The chain links TRBV9 to TRBJ1-1; D ambiguous. This CDR3 is 13 amino acids long. Germline V gene sequence: CDR1 SGDLS, CDR2 YYNGEE. V lost 4 bases and J lost 3, with 10 bases in between. The chain's CDR3 is CASSKTPDTEAFF. In DNA form, the CDR3 reads TGTGCCAGCAGCAAGACCCCTGACACTGAAGCTTTCTTT.

The chain recombines TRBV6-6 with TRBJ2-3; TRBD2 agrees at 11 bases. J lost 4 bases, V lost 10 bases, and 10 bases had no gene match. The germline V gene encodes CDR1 MNHNY and CDR2 SVGAGI (reference sequence). The CDR3 runs to 15 residues. The CDR3 DNA follows: TGTGCCACCGCGCTTAGCGGGGGGGCATCAGATACGCAGTATTTT. It yields the protein CATALSGGASDTQYF.

This clonotype was seen at least ten times. The genes are TRBV6-1 and TRBJ2-3; tentatively, D is TRBD2 (7 bases). V lost 2 bases, J lost 0 bases, and 9 bases lay in between. The length of the CDR3 is 15 residues. Germline-derived CDR1 and CDR2 are MNHNS and SASEGT. Here the CDR3 DNA reads TGTGCCAGCAGTGAAAGGGGGGGGAGCACAGATACGCAGTATTTT. It encodes CASSERGGSTDTQYF.

This clonotype was observed many times. The chain uses TRBV5-1 and TRBJ1-1, with TRBD1 as a possible D gene (6 bases). Germline CDR1 SGHRS, CDR2 YFSETQ. V gave up 0 bases and J gave up 1 base, with 16 bases separating them. This CDR3 has 17 amino acids. The CDR3 spells CASSLASVGGRNTEAFF. The CDR3 bases are TGCGCCAGCAGCTTGGCCAGTGTAGGGGGACGGAACACTGAAGCTTTCTTT. Using reference TRBV5-1 and TRBJ1-1 for the parts outside the CDR3, the full variable domain is KAGVTQTPRYLIKTRGQQVTLSCSPISGHRSVSWYQQTPGQGLQFLFEYFSETQRNKGNFPGRFSGRQFSNSRSEMNVSTLELGDSALYLCASSLASVGGRNTEAFFGQGTRLTVV.

In this sample, this clonotype turned up many times. V gene TRBV20-1 combines with J gene TRBJ1-3; TRBD1 aligns across 7 bases. CDR3 length equals 13 residues. Germline trimming cut 5 bases from V and 1 base from J; bases unmatched to any gene: 2. CDR1 is DFQATT and CDR2 is SNEGSKA in the germline V gene (reference sequence). This chain's CDR3 is CSAPGGSGNTIYF. Here the CDR3 DNA reads TGCAGTGCTCCAGGGGGATCTGGAAACACCATATATTTT.

This clonotype was observed at least ten times. This chain connects TRBV7-3 to TRBJ2-2, with 10 bases matching TRBD1. V gave up 0 bases and J gave up 0 bases; unmatched junction bases: 4. Germline values: CDR1 SGHTA, CDR2 FQGTGA. The CDR3 has 18 amino acids. The CDR3 DNA is TGTGCCAGCAGCTTAACTAGGGGGACAGGGGCGAACACCGGGGAGCTGTTTTTT. This encodes CASSLTRGTGANTGELFF. Together with reference TRBV7-3 and TRBJ2-2, the CDR3 gives the full variable domain: GAGVSQTPSNKVTEKGKYVELRCDPISGHTALYWYRQSLGQGPEFLIYFQGTGAADDSGLPNDRFFAVRPEGSVSTLKIQRTERGDSAVYLCASSLTRGTGANTGELFFGEGSRLTVL.

There are many counts of this clonotype. The chain couples TRBV6-5 to TRBJ2-2, with TRBD2 identical over 9 bases. Germline CDR1 reads MNHEY; CDR2 reads SVGAGI. This CDR3 region has 19 residues. V gave up 2 bases and J gave up 4 bases; unmatched junction bases: 14. The CDR3 reads CASSYPRGGGRGVTGELFF. CDR3 DNA: TGTGCCAGCAGTTACCCACGAGGAGGCGGGAGGGGCGTCACCGGGGAGCTGTTTTTT.

This clonotype was counted at least ten times. V usage is TRBV28 and J usage is TRBJ1-3; D gene uncertain. Germline V gene data show CDR1 as MDHEN and CDR2 as SYDVKM. The V and J ends lost 5 bases and 2 bases respectively, with 10 bases between them. This CDR3 region has 14 residues. CDR3 amino acids: CASSTASAGNTIYF. In DNA, the CDR3 is TGTGCCAGCAGTACCGCATCCGCTGGAAACACCATATATTTT.

In this sample, this clonotype turned up many times. This CDR3 reads CASSSLRGSPGELFF. The CDR3 DNA reads as TGTGCCAGCAGCTCCTTGCGGGGGTCCCCCGGGGAGCTGTTTTTT. The J gene is TRBJ2-2, the V gene TRBV7-3; the match to TRBD2 covers 7 bases. The CDR3 has 15 residues. CDR1 and CDR2 from the germline V gene are SGHTA and FQGTGA. Trimming cost V 4 bases and J 6 bases; bases outside gene matches: 8.

This clonotype was picked up many times. This sequence joins TRBV19 and TRBJ2-1; D unclear. The CDR3 is made up of 16 amino acids. Per the germline V gene, CDR1 is LNHDA and CDR2 is SQIVND (reference sequence). V lost 4 bases to trimming and J lost 0 bases, with 13 bases between them. CDR3 in amino acids: CASSRGLGSSYNEQFF. As DNA, the CDR3 is TGTGCCAGTAGTAGGGGTCTGGGCAGCTCCTACAATGAGCAGTTCTTC.